The T cell receptor beta chain under discussion was sequenced for a study of tumor-infiltrating lymphocytes in localized non-small cell lung cancer. Background on the study: Patients included smokers and never-smokers with various histologies, some sampled after neoadjuvant chemotherapy.

The study's findings and limits: Technical variation could not be separated from intratumor heterogeneity here.

Trimming cost V 2 bases and J 5 bases, with 13 bases left between them. The CDR3 length is 16 residues. CDR1 is MNHNS, CDR2 SASEGT, per germline. The repertoire was sequenced with immunoSEQ multiplex PCR; TCRdb's copy has only in-frame clones and lacks some. The table has about 16,000 clones, under 85% seen once. Concerning this clone itself: Antigen: not known.

The rearrangement joins TRBV6-1 to TRBJ1-6, with D possibly matching TRBD1 (5 bases). Material: lung tumor tissue. The TCR sequence derives from a human donor with non-small cell lung cancer. The CDR3 here is CASSEQGFNNNSPLHF. CDR3 coding DNA: TGTGCCAGCAGTGAACAGGGCTTTAATAATAATTCACCCCTCCACTTT.